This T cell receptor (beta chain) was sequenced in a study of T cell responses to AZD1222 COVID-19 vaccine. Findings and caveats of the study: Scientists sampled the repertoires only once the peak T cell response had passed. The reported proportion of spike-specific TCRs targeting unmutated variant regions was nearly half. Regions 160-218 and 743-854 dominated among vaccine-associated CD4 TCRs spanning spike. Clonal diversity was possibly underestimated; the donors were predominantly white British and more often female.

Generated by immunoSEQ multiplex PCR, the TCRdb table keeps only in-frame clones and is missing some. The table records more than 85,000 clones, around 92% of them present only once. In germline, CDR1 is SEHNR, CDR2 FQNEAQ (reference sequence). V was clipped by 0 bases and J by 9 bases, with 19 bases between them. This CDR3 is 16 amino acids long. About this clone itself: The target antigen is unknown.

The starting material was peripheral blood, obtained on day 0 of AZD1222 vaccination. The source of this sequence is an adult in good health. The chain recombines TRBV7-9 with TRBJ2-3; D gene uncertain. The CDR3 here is CASSLASQLPQWTQYF. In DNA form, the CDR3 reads TGTGCCAGCAGCTTAGCGAGCCAGCTACCACAGTGGACGCAGTATTTT.